This is a list of T cell receptor beta chains from one sample in a study of regulatory T cells in long-lasting Graves disease. Using its own MiXCR run on the multiplex PCR reads, TCRdb lists one record per CDR3 protein. The data hold around 500,000 distinct CDR3 sequences, with about 15% observed a single time. This sample also belongs to another study, concerning T cells in Graves' hyperthyroidism and ophthalmopathy.

This specimen was peripheral blood mononuclear cells (PBMCs), taken at new diagnosis, from a patient treated with antithyroid drugs. These receptors all stem from a woman aged 40-65 years with Graves disease. Each CDR3 is given with its conserved first and last residue. The D gene is left open where the match is weak. Not all rows give a size; the values are once, few, many and, for expanded clones, a class.

J gene | clone size | D gene | V gene | CDR3 DNA | CDR3 protein
TRBJ2-3 | many | NA | TRBV6-2/TRBV6-3 | TGTGCCAGCAGTTTGCAGCGCGGGTATACAGATACGCAGTATTTT | CASSLQRGYTDTQYF
TRBJ2-7 | NA | NA | TRBV4-1 | TGCGCCAGCAGCCAAGAAGGGCTAGCAGAGGCCTACGAGCAGTACTTC | CASSQEGLAEAYEQYF
TRBJ2-1 | few | TRBD2 | TRBV5-1 | TGCGCCAGCAGCTTGGTTCCCCCTAGCGGGGGGCCGAGCTCCTACAATGAGCAGTTCTTC | CASSLVPPSGGPSSYNEQFF
TRBJ2-5 | many | NA | TRBV12-3/TRBV12-4 | TGTGCCAGCACCCTGGGGTTAGAGACCCAGTACTTC | CASTLGLETQYF
TRBJ2-2 | NA | NA | TRBV20-1 | TGCAGTGCTAGAGATAGGGGCCTAAACACCGGGGAGCTGTTTTTT | CSARDRGLNTGELFF
TRBJ2-7 | few | NA | TRBV7-9 | TGTGCCAGCACCTCTCGTCCGGGCTCACCCTACGAGCAGTACTTC | CASTSRPGSPYEQYF
TRBJ1-1 | NA | TRBD1 | TRBV12-3/TRBV12-4 | TGTGCCAGCAGTTGGGGACAGGGGAGGACTGAAGCTTTCTTT | CASSWGQGRTEAFF
TRBJ1-2 | many | TRBD1 | TRBV2 | TGTGCCAGCAGTGATCCCCGACAGGGTTTGGAGCATGGCTACACCTTC | CASSDPRQGLEHGYTF
TRBJ1-1 | NA | NA | TRBV27 | TGTGCCAGCAGTTTAGACGTTTTAACGAACACTGAAGCTTTCTTT | CASSLDVLTNTEAFF
TRBJ2-2 | few | TRBD1 | TRBV10-3 | TGTGCCATCCAGGGACAGGGGAACACCGGGGAGCTGTTTTTT | CAIQGQGNTGELFF
TRBJ1-4 | NA | NA | TRBV7-6 | TGTGCCAGCCAGACAGGTCCATCTAATGAAAAACTGTTTTTT | CASQTGPSNEKLFF
TRBJ2-7 | many | NA | TRBV28 | TGTGCCAGCCTACAGGGCCCTAAAGGGAGTTACGAGCAGTACTTC | CASLQGPKGSYEQYF
TRBJ1-2 | few | TRBD1 | TRBV11-2 | TGTGCCAGCAGCTTAGCGGGACAGAACTATGGCTACACCTTC | CASSLAGQNYGYTF
TRBJ1-3 | few | NA | TRBV25-1 | TGTGCCAGCAGTGAAACGGGGCGTACTTATGGAAACACCATATATTTT | CASSETGRTYGNTIYF
TRBJ2-2 | NA | NA | TRBV7-9 | TGTGCCAGCAAGTACACCGGGGAGCTGTTTTTT | CASKYTGELFF
TRBJ1-2 | NA | NA | TRBV3-1 | TGTGCCAGCAGCCAAGAGGTTGTTGCACATAGGTATGGCTACACCTTC | CASSQEVVAHRYGYTF
TRBJ2-3 | many | NA | TRBV10-1 | TGCGCCAGCAAGGACGAGCCGGGCCGACGCACAGATACGCAGTATTTT | CASKDEPGRRTDTQYF
TRBJ2-1 | many | TRBD2 | TRBV6-9 | TGTGCCAGCAGTTACCCTAGCGGTATCAATGAGCAGTTCTTC | CASSYPSGINEQFF
TRBJ2-5 | NA | NA | TRBV9 | TGTGCCAGCAGCCCGTGGAACCAAGAGACCCAGTACTTC | CASSPWNQETQYF
TRBJ2-7 | few | NA | TRBV4-1 | TGCGCCAGCAGCCAGAGAAGAGATTTCTACGAGCAGTACTTC | CASSQRRDFYEQYF
TRBJ2-5 | NA | TRBD2 | TRBV6-2/TRBV6-3 | TGTGCCAGCAGCCACACGGCCTGGAAGAGAGCGGGGGGGTCAGTGACCCAGTACTTC | CASSHTAWKRAGGSVTQYF
TRBJ2-1 | many | TRBD1 | TRBV6-1 | TGTGCCAGCAGCCCGGGACAGGGAATAAGTGAGCAGTTCTTC | CASSPGQGISEQFF
TRBJ2-1 | many | NA | TRBV5-1 | TGCGCCAGCAGCTTCGGGTTCGGCAGGACAGTCAGAAGGTTCAATGAGCAGTTCTTC | CASSFGFGRTVRRFNEQFF
TRBJ1-2 | many | NA | TRBV12-3/TRBV12-4 | TGTGCCAGCAGTCCCGGGGGGAACTATGGCTACACCTTC | CASSPGGNYGYTF
TRBJ2-5 | NA | NA | TRBV29-1 | TGCAGCGGACTCTCAGTGGCCCAGTACTTC | CSGLSVAQYF
TRBJ2-5 | NA | TRBD2 | TRBV25-1 | TGTGCCAGCAGGGCGACTAGCGGGGTGGAGACCCAGTACTTC | CASRATSGVETQYF
TRBJ2-4 | many | TRBD2 | TRBV12-3/TRBV12-4 | TGTGCCAGCAGTTTACCCGGGACTAGCGTGGCCAAAAACATTCAGTACTTC | CASSLPGTSVAKNIQYF
TRBJ2-5 | many | NA | TRBV20-1 | TGCAGTGCTAGAGCTGACCAAGAGACCCAGTACTTC | CSARADQETQYF
TRBJ1-3 | few | NA | TRBV10-3 | TGTGCCAACTCACCCTCCGAGCCCCCCGGAAACACCATATATTTT | CANSPSEPPGNTIYF
TRBJ1-4 | once | NA | TRBV14 | TGTGCCAGCAGCCAAGATAGGGACAATTATGAAAAACTGTTTTTT | CASSQDRDNYEKLFF
TRBJ2-7 | many | NA | TRBV3-1 | TGTGCCAGCAGCCAAGTTCTCGCGGAGCAGTACTTC | CASSQVLAEQYF
TRBJ2-5 | NA | NA | TRBV5-4 | TGTGCCAGCAGCTCTTCAGGGGCGCAAGAGACCCAGTACTTC | CASSSSGAQETQYF
TRBJ1-3 | NA | NA | TRBV20-1 | TGCAGTGCTAGACAGGGGTCTAAATCCTCTGGAAACACCATATATTTT | CSARQGSKSSGNTIYF
TRBJ2-1 | few | NA | TRBV7-9 | TGTGCCAGCAGCTCCCTGAGCTTGACAGATTCCTACAATGAGCAGTTCTTC | CASSSLSLTDSYNEQFF
TRBJ2-2 | many | NA | TRBV3-1 | TGTGCCAGCAGCTTTACCACCGGGGAGCTGTTTTTT | CASSFTTGELFF
TRBJ1-1 | NA | NA | TRBV6-2/TRBV6-3 | TGTGCCATCAATAGGGACTTTCTAGGGACTGAAGCTTTCTTT | CAINRDFLGTEAFF
TRBJ2-3 | many | NA | TRBV2 | TGTGCCAGCAGTGAAGCTAGCCCTACAGATACGCAGTATTTT | CASSEASPTDTQYF
TRBJ2-2 | few | NA | TRBV5-1 | TGCGCCAGCAGCTTGGCCTTGGATACCGGGGAGCTGTTTTTT | CASSLALDTGELFF
TRBJ1-6 | few | NA | TRBV7-9 | TGTGCCAGCAGCGCAATTGTGGCAGGGTCCCCACCCCTCCACTTT | CASSAIVAGSPPLHF
TRBJ1-6 | few | TRBD1 | TRBV5-1 | TGCGCCAGCAGCATCGGGACAGAGAATTCACCCCTCCACTTT | CASSIGTENSPLHF
TRBJ1-3 | many | TRBD1 | TRBV6-1 | TGTGCCAGCAGTGATTTTGGAGGGGGCGGTGGAAACACCATATATTTT | CASSDFGGGGGNTIYF
TRBJ1-3 | few | NA | TRBV18 | TGTGCCAGCTCACCGAACAGACAGACCTCTGGAAACACCATATATTTT | CASSPNRQTSGNTIYF
TRBJ1-6 | many | NA | TRBV3-1 | TGTGCCAGCAGCCAAGTATATTCACCCCTCCACTTT | CASSQVYSPLHF